This TCR beta chain derives from a study of post-analysis software for immune sequencing data. Study-wide background: The disease courses covered relapsing-remitting, secondary progressive and progressive-relapsing multiple sclerosis. Overall study findings and caveats: Relative to controls, patients with multiple sclerosis showed significantly lower normalized Chao1 diversity. Controls had lower frequencies than patients of about 5 TRBV segments, which included TRBV5-6, TRBV5-1 and TRBV20-1.

The TCR beta cDNA libraries contained unique molecular identifiers. MiXCR was run by TCRdb on the PCR reads, yielding one entry per CDR3 protein. Of 500,000 to 600,000 distinct CDR3 sequences in the sample, around 44% were seen once. This clonotype has only a few counts. Antigen unknown. The CDR3 totals 13 residues. Germline V CDR1 and CDR2: MNHEY, SVGAGI. Trimming left V 5 bases short and J 3 bases short, with 10 bases between. Sequenced material: blood. The V and J genes are TRBV6-5 and TRBJ2-5; TRBD2 is a possible D gene (6 bases). This receptor was obtained from a girl aged 5-17 years with multiple sclerosis. In DNA form, the CDR3 reads TGTGCCAGCAGTCCGGAGGGAGAAGAGACCCAGTACTTC. This sequence encodes CASSPEGEETQYF.